This T cell receptor beta chain was obtained from a study of T-cell memory formation after mild COVID-19. Looking at the study overall: TCR clusters were largely donor specific.

With constant-segment primers, 5'RACE yielded cDNA libraries of TCR alpha and TCR beta that carried sample barcodes and UMIs. TCRdb processed the 5' RACE reads anew with MiXCR; each CDR3 protein has one entry. The table shows about 560,000 distinct CDR3 sequences, with 17% occurring only once. V gave up 4 bases and J gave up 4 bases, with 12 bases separating them. Looked up from germline, CDR1 is SGHRS and CDR2 is YFSETQ. The CDR3 is 14 residues long. Whole-study results and caveats: CD4+ contracting clones were mainly CM and EM; CD8+ ones, EMRA. Contracting clones from day 15 to 85 had balanced CD4/CD8; later expanders favoured CD4+.

Notes on this clonotype: The antigen is undetermined.

The specimen was PBMCs or a T cell subset sorted from them (not recorded which). The receptor's source is an adult woman who had mild COVID-19 (a few samples of this study predate the infection). Cell type and time point are not known. This chain links TRBV5-1 with TRBJ1-5, with TRBD1 as a possible D gene (6 bases). CDR3 residues: CASSPDRMNQPQHF. DNA for the CDR3: TGCGCCAGCAGCCCTGACAGGATGAATCAGCCCCAGCATTTT.